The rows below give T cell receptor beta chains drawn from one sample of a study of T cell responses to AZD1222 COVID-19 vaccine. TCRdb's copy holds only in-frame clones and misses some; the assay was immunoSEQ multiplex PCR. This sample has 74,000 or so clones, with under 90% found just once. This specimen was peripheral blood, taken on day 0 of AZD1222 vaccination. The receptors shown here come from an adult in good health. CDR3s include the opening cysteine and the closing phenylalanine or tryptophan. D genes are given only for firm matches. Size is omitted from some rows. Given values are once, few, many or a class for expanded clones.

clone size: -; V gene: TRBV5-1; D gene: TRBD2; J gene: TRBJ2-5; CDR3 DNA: TGCGCCAGCAGCTTGAGGCAGGGAGGGGAGACCCAGTACTTC; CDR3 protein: CASSLRQGGETQYF
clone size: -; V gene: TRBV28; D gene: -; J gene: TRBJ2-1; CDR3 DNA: TGTGCCAGCAGCAACGGACGCCTGATTAATGAGCAGTTCTTC; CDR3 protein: CASSNGRLINEQFF
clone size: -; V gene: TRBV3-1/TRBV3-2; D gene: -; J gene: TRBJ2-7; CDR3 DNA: TGTGCCAGCAGCCAACCCGAGGGGGGACCTCGGCAGTACTTC; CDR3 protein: CASSQPEGGPRQYF
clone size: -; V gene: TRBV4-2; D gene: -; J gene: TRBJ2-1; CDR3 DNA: TGTGCCAGCACCCACCAGGGGGGGGACTTATACAATGAGCAGTTCTTC; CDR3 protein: CASTHQGGDLYNEQFF
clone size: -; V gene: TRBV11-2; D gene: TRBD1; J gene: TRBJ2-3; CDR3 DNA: TGTGCCAGCAGCTTGACAGGGGGCACAGATACGCAGTATTTT; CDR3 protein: CASSLTGGTDTQYF
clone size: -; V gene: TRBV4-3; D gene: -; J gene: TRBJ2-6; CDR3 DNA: TGCGCCAGCAGCCAAGGCAGCTCTGGGGCCAACGTCCTGACTTTC; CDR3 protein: CASSQGSSGANVLTF
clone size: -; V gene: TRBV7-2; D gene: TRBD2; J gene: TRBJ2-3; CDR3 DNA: TGTGCCAGCAGCGGCCCTAGCGGGACGAAAGATACGCAGTATTTT; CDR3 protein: CASSGPSGTKDTQYF
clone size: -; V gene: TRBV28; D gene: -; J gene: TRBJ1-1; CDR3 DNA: TGTGCCAGCAGACCTAGCTGGGGGGGGAACACTGAAGCTTTCTTT; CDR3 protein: CASRPSWGGNTEAFF
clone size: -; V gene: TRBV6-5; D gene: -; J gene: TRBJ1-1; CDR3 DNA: TGTGCCAGCAGTTTATCAGGGACGGTGAACACTGAAGCTTTCTTT; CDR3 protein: CASSLSGTVNTEAFF
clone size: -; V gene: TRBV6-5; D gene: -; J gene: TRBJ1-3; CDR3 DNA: TGTGCCAGCAGACAGGGACGCGGTGAGAACACCATATATTTT; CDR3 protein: CASRQGRGENTIYF
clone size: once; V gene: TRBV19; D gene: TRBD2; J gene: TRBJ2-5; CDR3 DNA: TGTGCCAGTAGTCCGGGCGGGAGCCAAGAGACCCAGTACTTC; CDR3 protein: CASSPGGSQETQYF
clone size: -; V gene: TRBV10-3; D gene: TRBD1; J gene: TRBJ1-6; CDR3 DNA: TGTGCCATCAGTGGGGGTGAGACAGGGGTTAGGAATTCACCCCTCCACTTT; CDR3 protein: CAISGGETGVRNSPLHF
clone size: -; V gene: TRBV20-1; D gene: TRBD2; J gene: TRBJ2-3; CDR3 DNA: TGCAGCGCTCGTGGGCGGGAGTCAGATACGCAGTATTTT; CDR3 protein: CSARGRESDTQYF
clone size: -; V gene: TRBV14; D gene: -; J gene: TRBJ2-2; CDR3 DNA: TGTGCCAGCAGCCAAGGGAGTGGGACAACGAACACCGGGGAGCTGTTTTTT; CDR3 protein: CASSQGSGTTNTGELFF
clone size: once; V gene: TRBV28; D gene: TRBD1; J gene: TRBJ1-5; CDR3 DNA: TGTGCCAGCAGTTTCGTGAAGGGGGCAGGCAATCAGCCCCAGCATTTT; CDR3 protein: CASSFVKGAGNQPQHF
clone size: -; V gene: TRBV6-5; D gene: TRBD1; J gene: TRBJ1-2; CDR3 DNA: TGTGCCAGCGGGACAGGGGGCGACGGCTACACCTTC; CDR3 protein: CASGTGGDGYTF
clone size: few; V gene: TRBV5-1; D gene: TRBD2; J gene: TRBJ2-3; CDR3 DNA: TGCGCCAGCAGCTCCCGGGTGGGGGGGGCAGATACGCAGTATTTT; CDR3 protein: CASSSRVGGADTQYF
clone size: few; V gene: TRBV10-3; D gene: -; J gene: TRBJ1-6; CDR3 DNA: TGTGCCATCAGTGAGGGCCCAGGGCTGGGGTCACCCCTCCACTTT; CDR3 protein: CAISEGPGLGSPLHF
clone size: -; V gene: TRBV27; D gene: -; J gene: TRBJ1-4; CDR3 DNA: TGTGCCAGCAGGGACGGGCCGGGTGAAAAACTGTTTTTT; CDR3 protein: CASRDGPGEKLFF
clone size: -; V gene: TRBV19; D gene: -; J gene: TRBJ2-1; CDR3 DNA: TGTGCCAGTACTAGGGACTCAGTTTACAATGAGCAGTTCTTC; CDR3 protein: CASTRDSVYNEQFF
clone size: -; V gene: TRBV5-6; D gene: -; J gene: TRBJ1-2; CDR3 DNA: TGTGCCAGCAGCCAAACTAACTATGGCTACACCTTC; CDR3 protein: CASSQTNYGYTF
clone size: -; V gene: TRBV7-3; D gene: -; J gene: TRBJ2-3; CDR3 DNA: TGTGCCAGCAGTTTCGGGCCGGGTAATACAGATACGCAGTATTTT; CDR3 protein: CASSFGPGNTDTQYF
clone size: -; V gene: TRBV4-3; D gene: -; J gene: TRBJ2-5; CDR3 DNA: TGCGCCAGCAGCCAAGACTCGCGGGTTCGGGAGACCCAGTACTTC; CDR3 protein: CASSQDSRVRETQYF